This TCR beta chain was sequenced in a study of blood T cell repertoires in COVID-19. Across the whole study: In each case, the material was cDNA or gDNA derived from T cells, B-cell-depleted T cells, or PBMCs.

V lost 2 bases to trimming and J lost 5 bases; unmatched junction nucleotides: 9. CDR1 is WSHSY, CDR2 SAAADI, per germline. The CDR3 has 16 amino acids. Original methodology: Estimation of nucleated cell counts relied on the amplification of reference gene primers. Data came from immunoSEQ multiplex PCR; TCRdb stores just in-frame clones and leaves some out. Clonal size and the V and J genes are those of that table, whereas D and trimming came from the DNA. This sample yields under 300,000 clones, of which 85% are seen a single time; approximately 6.3% belongs to the top ten. The V and J genes are TRBV10-2 and TRBJ2-5; 9 nucleotides match TRBD2. This TCR came from a woman aged 55-70 years with active or convalescent COVID-19. What was sequenced was peripheral blood. The CDR3 DNA reads as TGCGCCAGCAGTGAGGGGTGGCGGGAGGGCGTGGAGACCCAGTACTTC. Translated, it gives CASSEGWREGVETQYF.